The following is a T cell receptor (beta chain) sequence with its context. Germline CDR1 MDHEN, CDR2 SYDVKM. This CDR3 comprises 12 residues. Trimming pared 4 bases from V and 6 bases from J, leaving 8 bases between. The protocol was immunoSEQ multiplex PCR, while the TCRdb copy is restricted to in-frame clones and leaves out a portion. The data hold just over 300,000 clones, with 70% to 90% observed a single time. This sample is part of a study of blood T cell repertoires in COVID-19. Enrolled through a virtual design, the participants were between 18 and 89 years of age and came from fewer than 30 US areas. Clinical history as reported by participants underpinned cohort assignment.

V usage is TRBV28 and J usage is TRBJ2-3; D gene uncertain. The source of this sequence is a woman aged 40 to 50 who had recovered from COVID-19. The sample taken for sequencing was PBMCs or T cells enriched from blood (not recorded which). This chain's CDR3 is CASSSFSDTQYF. The CDR3 coding sequence is TGTGCCAGCAGTTCCTTTAGTGATACGCAGTATTTT.